This TCR beta chain derives from a study of blood T cells in healthy people across ages. Study-wide background: The template switching approach captured approximately one barcoded beta molecule for every two T cells.

With 7 bases removed from V and 7 bases from J, the gap between germline ends came to 17 bases. Germline lookup yields CDR1 DFQATT and CDR2 SNEGSKA (reference sequence). The CDR3 covers 13 residues. Russia was home to the donors, healthy Caucasian individuals aged about 6 to 90. Each of the donors had roughly 10 milliliters of peripheral blood drawn into EDTA-treated Vacutainer tubes. Primed by a sample-barcoded 5' primer and a J-beta primer mix, a second PCR proceeded for about 7 to 12 cycles. Every cDNA molecule bore a tag from a template-switch adaptor containing 12 random nucleotides. MiXCR, run by TCRdb on the 5' RACE reads, gives a single entry per CDR3 protein. The sample records approximately 770,000 distinct CDR3 sequences, 55% to 75% being singletons.

This sequence was found in a man aged 30 to 45 in good health. The material sequenced was blood. This chain connects TRBV20-1 to TRBJ2-1; D may correspond to TRBD1 or TRBD2 (5 bases each). In DNA form, the CDR3 reads TGCAGTGTCCCTTGGGACCACAAAAATGAGCAGTTCTTC. As protein: CSVPWDHKNEQFF.